Listed below are T cell receptor beta chains from one sample, sequenced in a study of blood T cell repertoires in COVID-19. Some clones are missing from TCRdb's copy, which holds only in-frame ones; the method was immunoSEQ multiplex PCR. The sample records about 340,000 clones, around nine tenths being singletons. Input material: peripheral blood. The receptors shown here come from a woman aged 18-29 years who had recovered from COVID-19. CDR3s include the opening cysteine and the closing phenylalanine or tryptophan. Fields, in order: D gene, V gene, CDR3 length, J gene, CDR3 protein. D genes are given only for firm matches.

d_call: TRBD2; v_call: TRBV5-4; cdr3_length: 16; j_call: TRBJ2-3; cdr3_aa: CASSMRLARSTDTQYF
d_call: TRBD2; v_call: TRBV29-1; cdr3_length: 13; j_call: TRBJ2-1; cdr3_aa: CSAGLADYNEQFF
d_call: TRBD1; v_call: TRBV27; cdr3_length: 18; j_call: TRBJ2-3; cdr3_aa: CASSFLTPTGASTDTQYF
d_call: -; v_call: TRBV30; cdr3_length: 14; j_call: TRBJ1-3; cdr3_aa: CAWSQGTAGNTIYF
d_call: -; v_call: TRBV6-5; cdr3_length: 15; j_call: TRBJ1-5; cdr3_aa: CASSYSLPSRQPQHF
d_call: -; v_call: TRBV4-3; cdr3_length: 14; j_call: TRBJ2-1; cdr3_aa: CASSQDHRLHEQFF
d_call: -; v_call: TRBV18; cdr3_length: 16; j_call: TRBJ2-1; cdr3_aa: CASSPVGAETYNEQFF
d_call: -; v_call: TRBV29-1; cdr3_length: 13; j_call: TRBJ1-1; cdr3_aa: CSVIPQGNTEAFF
d_call: TRBD1; v_call: TRBV5-5; cdr3_length: 16; j_call: TRBJ1-2; cdr3_aa: CASSLFRDRASGGYTF
d_call: TRBD2; v_call: TRBV7-6; cdr3_length: 17; j_call: TRBJ2-2; cdr3_aa: CASSLVAGGPGTGELFF
d_call: -; v_call: TRBV4-3; cdr3_length: 15; j_call: TRBJ1-2; cdr3_aa: CASSQDLGGRGDYTF
d_call: TRBD2; v_call: TRBV5-6; cdr3_length: 19; j_call: TRBJ2-1; cdr3_aa: CASSIPGLAGGSSYNEQFF
d_call: -; v_call: TRBV5-1; cdr3_length: 15; j_call: TRBJ1-6; cdr3_aa: CASSLAGAAGSPLHF
d_call: -; v_call: TRBV7-9; cdr3_length: 12; j_call: TRBJ2-5; cdr3_aa: CASSPVLETQYF
d_call: TRBD1; v_call: TRBV28; cdr3_length: 11; j_call: TRBJ2-1; cdr3_aa: CASSWDRGTFF
d_call: TRBD2; v_call: TRBV10-3; cdr3_length: 15; j_call: TRBJ2-1; cdr3_aa: CAISPGTSGYNEQFF
d_call: TRBD2; v_call: TRBV7-2; cdr3_length: 15; j_call: TRBJ2-3; cdr3_aa: CASSQGLAGVDTQYF
d_call: -; v_call: TRBV5-6; cdr3_length: 13; j_call: TRBJ1-1; cdr3_aa: CASSLIFYTEAFF
d_call: -; v_call: TRBV11-2; cdr3_length: 15; j_call: TRBJ1-5; cdr3_aa: CASSLMGGLNQPQHF
d_call: TRBD1; v_call: TRBV25-1; cdr3_length: 15; j_call: TRBJ1-1; cdr3_aa: CASRRDRGAKTEAFF
d_call: -; v_call: TRBV4-3; cdr3_length: 14; j_call: TRBJ1-1; cdr3_aa: CASSQVTQNTEAFF
d_call: TRBD1; v_call: TRBV27; cdr3_length: 14; j_call: TRBJ1-1; cdr3_aa: CASSFGGQGTEAFF
d_call: -; v_call: TRBV29-1; cdr3_length: 15; j_call: TRBJ1-3; cdr3_aa: CSVEFRTNSGNTIYF
d_call: TRBD1; v_call: TRBV29-1; cdr3_length: 14; j_call: TRBJ1-4; cdr3_aa: CSVEWTGSKEKLFF
d_call: -; v_call: TRBV3-1/TRBV3-2; cdr3_length: 14; j_call: TRBJ1-5; cdr3_aa: CASSQIPVNQPQHF
d_call: TRBD2; v_call: TRBV4-3; cdr3_length: 19; j_call: TRBJ2-3; cdr3_aa: CASSQDRFRPSGRGDTQYF
d_call: TRBD2; v_call: TRBV11-2; cdr3_length: 16; j_call: TRBJ2-1; cdr3_aa: CASSRTGTSGIYEQFF
d_call: TRBD2; v_call: TRBV7-2; cdr3_length: 16; j_call: TRBJ2-5; cdr3_aa: CASSSTSGRAWETQYF
d_call: -; v_call: TRBV7-2; cdr3_length: 17; j_call: TRBJ2-6; cdr3_aa: CASSLGRVGSGANVLTF
d_call: -; v_call: TRBV7-2; cdr3_length: 14; j_call: TRBJ2-3; cdr3_aa: CASSSLAVTDTQYF
d_call: -; v_call: TRBV5-1; cdr3_length: 14; j_call: TRBJ1-1; cdr3_aa: CASSLARARGEAFF
d_call: -; v_call: TRBV5-6; cdr3_length: 13; j_call: TRBJ1-1; cdr3_aa: CASSPTGNTEAFF
d_call: -; v_call: TRBV5-1; cdr3_length: 15; j_call: TRBJ2-1; cdr3_aa: CASSSLLGADNEQFF
d_call: -; v_call: TRBV30; cdr3_length: 16; j_call: TRBJ1-3; cdr3_aa: CAWVSRDIQSGNTIYF